These 28 T cell receptor beta chains originate from one sample sequenced in a study of blood T cell repertoires in COVID-19. Method: immunoSEQ multiplex PCR; TCRdb's copy keeps in-frame clones and lacks some. The sample carries nearly 45,000 clones, around 80% recorded once. Sequenced material: peripheral blood. These receptors were collected from an older man with acute or convalescent COVID-19.

The rearrangement links TRBV27 to TRBJ1-5; 10 positions agree with TRBD1. The V segment lost 5 bases and the J segment 6 bases; nucleotides outside the gene matches: 7. Per germline, CDR1 MNHEY and CDR2 SMNVEV (reference sequence). The CDR3 runs to 15 residues. For the CDR3, the DNA is TGTGCCAGCAGTCCGCGACAGGGGGCGAGTCAGCCCCAGCATTTT. This encodes CASSPRQGASQPQHF.

The chain recombines TRBV10-1 with TRBJ2-7; TRBD2 aligns across 9 bases. Germline V lookup: CDR1 WNHNN, CDR2 SYGVQD (reference sequence). Unmatched junction bases numbered 10, after V lost 3 bases and J lost 4 bases. CDR3 length: 16 amino acids. CDR3 in amino acids: CASSEGTGTSWYEQYF. CDR3 nucleotides: TGCGCCAGCAGTGAAGGTACCGGGACTAGCTGGTACGAGCAGTACTTC.

The rearrangement links TRBV4-3 to TRBJ1-6; unclear D gene. Trimming removed 3 bases at V and 1 base at J, with 7 bases between. The CDR3 spans 15 residues. Germline CDR1 is LGHNA and CDR2 is YSLEER. CDR3 in DNA: TGCGCCAGCAGCCAGGCAGGTTCCTATAATTCACCCCTCCACTTT. It codes for CASSQAGSYNSPLHF.

The chain employs TRBV29-1 and TRBJ1-2; possible D gene TRBD1, 5 bases. The CDR3 loop spans 11 amino acids. Per the germline V gene, CDR1 is SQVTM and CDR2 is ANQGSEA. Between the trimmed V and J ends, which lost 6 bases and 4 bases, there was a span of 9 bases. DNA for the CDR3: TGCAGCGTCACAGGCTCCTATGGCTACACCTTC. Residues: CSVTGSYGYTF.

The chain joins TRBV9 to TRBJ2-5, with D unclear. Trimming removed 3 bases from V and 0 bases from J, with 6 bases in between. CDR1 and CDR2 from the germline V gene are SGDLS and YYNGEE. The CDR3 extends over 13 amino acids. The CDR3 region has the DNA TGTGCCAGCAGCGCCCACAACCAAGAGACCCAGTACTTC. Protein product: CASSAHNQETQYF.

This chain uses TRBV6-2 or TRBV6-3 with TRBJ1-2; the D is unclear. The CDR3 has 14 amino acids. V was cut by 5 bases and J by 2 bases, with 12 bases left in between. Germline V gives CDR1 MNHEY, CDR2 SVGEGT. The CDR3 nucleotides are TGTGCCAGCAGTCCCCGAATTCGGAACTATGGCTACACCTTC. Residues: CASSPRIRNYGYTF.

This chain uses TRBV5-1 with TRBJ2-7; TRBD2 matches at 13 bases. The CDR3 contains 17 residues. Germline V lookup: CDR1 SGHRS, CDR2 YFSETQ. Losses at the gene ends were 2 bases for V and 2 bases for J; bases not matched to a gene: 7. The CDR3 sequence is CASSLRQTSGGAYEQYF. CDR3 DNA sequence: TGCGCCAGCAGCTTAAGGCAAACTAGCGGGGGGGCCTACGAGCAGTACTTC.

V and J are TRBV19 and TRBJ2-1; 9 positions match TRBD2. There are 15 residues in the CDR3. Trimming at V came to 6 bases and at J to 10 bases, leaving 13 bases not matched to a gene. Germline CDR1 LNHDA, CDR2 SQIVND (reference sequence). In DNA form, the CDR3 reads TGTGCCAGTAGCCCCGGGACTAGCCAAAGCATCGAGCAGTTCTTC. Translation: CASSPGTSQSIEQFF.

This chain links TRBV27 with TRBJ2-1; D possibly corresponds to TRBD2 (6 bases). Per the germline V gene, CDR1 is MNHEY and CDR2 is SMNVEV (reference sequence). The CDR3 runs 16 residues. Trimming left V 7 bases short and J 2 bases short, with 18 bases between. The CDR3 region is CASTPGANVPYNEQFF. The DNA for the CDR3 is TGTGCCAGCACTCCGGGAGCGAACGTTCCCTACAATGAGCAGTTCTTC.

The genes are TRBV20-1 and TRBJ1-5, with D hard to call. CDR1 DFQATT and CDR2 SNEGSKA come from the germline V gene (reference sequence). CDR3 length equals 13 residues. V dropped 3 bases and J dropped 0 bases, with 6 bases sitting between them. CDR3 in DNA: TGCAGTGCTAGTCCCTATAGCAATCAGCCCCAGCATTTT. This encodes CSASPYSNQPQHF.

This sequence joins TRBV4-2 and TRBJ1-1, with a weak D call TRBD1 (6 bases). V was trimmed by 1 base and J by 3 bases, leaving 6 bases between them. CDR3 length equals 13 residues. Germline V lookup: CDR1 LGHNA, CDR2 YNFKEQ. CDR3 sequence: CASSQAGDTEAFF. The CDR3 DNA is TGTGCCAGCAGCCAAGCAGGGGACACTGAAGCTTTCTTT.

V is TRBV7-9 and J is TRBJ2-1, with 8 bases matching TRBD1. Trimming removed 5 bases from V and 4 bases from J; junction bases left unmatched: 7. Germline V gene lookup returns CDR1 SEHNR and CDR2 FQNEAQ (reference sequence). This CDR3 has 15 residues. In nucleotides, the CDR3 is TGTGCCAGCAGCCCAAGGGGGACAGGTTACAATGAGCAGTTCTTC. This sequence encodes CASSPRGTGYNEQFF.

V and J are TRBV28 and TRBJ1-4; TRBD1 agrees at 9 bases. The junction had 10 bases not matched to a gene; V was cut back by 6 bases and J by 8 bases. The germline V gene has CDR1 MDHEN and CDR2 SYDVKM. The CDR3 loop spans 15 amino acids. CDR3 amino acids: CASSTPGTGNEKLFF. CDR3 nucleotide sequence: TGTGCCAGCAGCACTCCCGGGACAGGGAACGAAAAACTGTTTTTT.

This clone was seen only once. V is TRBV6-5 and J is TRBJ1-6; D perhaps matches TRBD1 (5 bases). CDR1 and CDR2 (germline): MNHEY, SVGAGI. The CDR3 sequence is 13 residues long. V was cut by 7 bases and J by 6 bases, with 10 bases left in between. In DNA, the CDR3 is TGTGCCAGCACACCGGGGGGTAATTCACCCCTCCACTTT. Translation: CASTPGGNSPLHF.

V and J are TRBV4-1 and TRBJ1-6; TRBD1 might be the D (5 bases). Germline CDR1 MGHRA, CDR2 YSYEKL. V was cut by 2 bases and J by 11 bases, with 10 bases left in between. This CDR3 spans 13 amino acids. The CDR3 protein is CASSQWGEPPLHF. The CDR3, as DNA: TGCGCCAGCAGCCAATGGGGCGAGCCACCCCTCCACTTT.

This chain connects TRBV19 to TRBJ2-1, with TRBD2 matching 7 bases. V shed 2 bases and J 4 bases; nucleotides not matched to a gene: 5. This CDR3 is 15 amino acids long. The V gene's germline CDR1 is LNHDA and CDR2 SQIVND (reference sequence). In DNA form, the CDR3 reads TGTGCCAGTAGTATAACGGGGGGAAGTTACAATGAGCAGTTCTTC. As protein: CASSITGGSYNEQFF.

The chain links TRBV19 to TRBJ2-1, with TRBD1 as a possible D gene (7 bases). The germline V gene has CDR1 LNHDA and CDR2 SQIVND (reference sequence). The CDR3 has 14 residues. Trimming pared 6 bases from V and 7 bases from J, leaving 16 bases between. The CDR3 here is CASRRLGGQNEQFF. As DNA, the CDR3 is TGTGCCAGTAGGAGGCTCGGGGGACAGAATGAGCAGTTCTTC.

This clone was counted a single time. The chain employs TRBV6-5 and TRBJ1-1; a possible D gene is TRBD1 (5 bases). In germline, CDR1 is MNHEY, CDR2 SVGAGI. The CDR3 contains 14 residues. Trimming took 0 bases from V and 4 from J, leaving 9 bases between them. The CDR3 sequence: CASSYSGRATEAFF. CDR3 coding DNA: TGTGCCAGCAGTTACTCGGGCAGGGCCACTGAAGCTTTCTTT.

The rearrangement links TRBV7-2 to TRBJ1-2, with TRBD1 identical over 8 bases. Germline CDR1 is SGHTA and CDR2 is FQGNSA. The CDR3 totals 15 residues. J was trimmed by 2 bases and V by 0 bases; bases with no gene match: 2. The CDR3 sequence is CASSLAGTGNYGYTF. As DNA, the CDR3 is TGTGCCAGCAGCTTAGCGGGGACAGGAAACTATGGCTACACCTTC.

The gene calls are TRBV12-3 or TRBV12-4 and TRBJ2-1; TRBD2 matches at 7 bases. The length of the CDR3 is 11 residues. Losses at the gene ends were 7 bases for V and 12 bases for J; bases not matched to a gene: 6. The CDR3 DNA reads as TGTGCCAGCATCTCCGGGACTACGCAGTTCTTC. Residues: CASISGTTQFF.

The chain recombines TRBV28 with TRBJ1-6; perhaps TRBD1 as D (6 bases). CDR1 MDHEN and CDR2 SYDVKM come from the germline V gene. CDR3 size: 14 residues. V was shortened by 1 base and J by 10 bases, with 11 bases between the two germline ends. In DNA form, the CDR3 reads TGTGCCAGCAGTTTATACCCCAGGGGATCACCCCTCCACTTT. Its translation is CASSLYPRGSPLHF.

This CDR3 reads CASSLDNSPLHF. The DNA for the CDR3 is TGTGCCAGCAGCCTTGATAATTCACCCCTCCACTTT. The chain uses TRBV7-9 and TRBJ1-6, with D unclear. V was clipped by 5 bases and J by 5 bases, with 4 bases between them. Germline CDR1 and CDR2: SEHNR and FQNEAQ (reference sequence). This CDR3 is 12 amino acids long.

This clone was picked up one time. This chain uses TRBV5-1 with TRBJ2-5; tentative D call: TRBD2 (6 bases). V gave up 2 bases and J gave up 8 bases, with 16 bases separating them. The germline CDR1 and CDR2 sequences are SGHRS and YFSETQ. This CDR3 is built from 14 residues. The CDR3 nucleotides read TGCGCCAGCAGCTTCGGGGGTGGGGAGGAAACCCAGTACTTC. Translation: CASSFGGGEETQYF.

The rearrangement joins TRBV10-2 to TRBJ1-4; possibly TRBD1 for D (5 bases). The length of the CDR3 is 14 residues. V shed 2 bases and J shed 6 bases, with 10 bases lying between them. Looked up from germline, CDR1 is WSHSY and CDR2 is SAAADI. The CDR3 loop reads CASSERGSYEKLFF. In DNA form, the CDR3 reads TGCGCCAGCAGTGAGCGGGGGTCCTATGAAAAACTGTTTTTT.

The chain links TRBV6-5 to TRBJ1-2; TRBD1 matches at 7 bases. V lost 11 bases and J lost 4; bases outside the gene matches: 10. The CDR3 extends over 13 amino acids. Per the germline V gene, CDR1 is MNHEY and CDR2 is SVGAGI. CDR3: CASRAQGSYGYTF. The CDR3 region has the DNA TGTGCCTCCCGAGCACAGGGGTCCTATGGCTACACCTTC.

The rearrangement links TRBV18 to TRBJ2-1; 9 nucleotides match TRBD1. Germline V lookup: CDR1 KGHSH, CDR2 LQKENI. The CDR3 is made up of 13 amino acids. Trimming removed 6 bases from V and 6 bases from J; junction bases left unmatched: 3. The CDR3 loop is CASSGTGSNEQFF. In DNA, the CDR3 is TGTGCCAGCTCGGGGACAGGGAGCAATGAGCAGTTCTTC.

V is TRBV2 and J is TRBJ1-5; D is possibly TRBD1 (5 bases). V was cut by 5 bases and J by 0 bases, with 11 bases left in between. The CDR3 loop spans 15 amino acids. The germline V gene has CDR1 SNHLY and CDR2 FYNNEI. CDR3 nucleotides: TGTGCCAGCAGTATACAGGATAATAGCAATCAGCCCCAGCATTTT. Amino acids: CASSIQDNSNQPQHF.

This rearrangement joins TRBV6-6 to TRBJ2-5; 8 bases map to TRBD1. J was trimmed by 4 bases and V by 5 bases; bases with no gene match: 9. There are 15 residues in the CDR3. Germline-derived CDR1 and CDR2 are MNHNY and SVGAGI (reference sequence). The CDR3 bases are TGTGCCAGCAGTGCTAGCCAGGGGGCCGGAGAGACCCAGTACTTC. Protein product: CASSASQGAGETQYF.